These 10 T cell receptor beta chains were sequenced from one sample in a study of T cell responses to AZD1222 COVID-19 vaccine. Measured with immunoSEQ multiplex PCR; TCRdb has only the in-frame clones, and not every one. The table lists under 110,000 clones, around 87% of them singletons, with 10% in the top ten. Sequenced here: peripheral blood, sampled 28 days after the second AZD1222 dose. These receptors all come from an adult who received the AZD1222 COVID-19 vaccine.

The chain uses TRBV2 and TRBJ2-1, with D maybe TRBD2 (5 bases). Germline assignment: CDR1 SNHLY and CDR2 FYNNEI. The CDR3 sequence is 14 residues long. V lost 9 bases, J lost 1 base, and 13 bases lay in between. The CDR3 region is CARSTSESYNEQFF. Written as DNA, the CDR3 is TGTGCCAGAAGTACTAGTGAGTCCTACAATGAGCAGTTCTTC.

In DNA, the CDR3 is TGTGCCAGCAGTTTCCCCGGGACAGGTGGTGAAAAACTGTTTTTT. Translation: CASSFPGTGGEKLFF. The V and J genes are TRBV28 and TRBJ1-4, with 8 bases fitting TRBD1. Germline CDR1 reads MDHEN; CDR2 reads SYDVKM. The trim removed 3 bases at V and 7 bases at J, leaving 7 bases unmatched. The CDR3 contains 15 residues.

The rearrangement joins TRBV5-4 to TRBJ2-5; D unclear. Looked up from germline, CDR1 is SGHNT and CDR2 is YYREEE (reference sequence). Trimming removed 0 bases from V and 4 bases from J, with 7 bases in between. The CDR3 extends over 13 amino acids. The CDR3 region is CASSLGGPETQYF. As DNA, the CDR3 is TGTGCCAGCAGCTTGGGTGGGCCAGAGACCCAGTACTTC. Based on the CDR3 plus reference TRBV5-4 and TRBJ2-5, the full variable domain is ETGVTQSPTHLIKTRGQQVTLRCSSQSGHNTVSWYQQALGQGPQFIFQYYREEENGRGNFPPRFSGLQFPNYSSELNVNALELDDSALYLCASSLGGPETQYFGPGTRLLVL.

The chain combines TRBV9 with TRBJ2-7, with D perhaps matching TRBD1 or TRBD2 (6 bases each). CDR1 and CDR2 from the germline V gene are SGDLS and YYNGEE. The length of the CDR3 is 14 residues. V was pared by 0 bases and J by 0 bases, with 7 bases between. The CDR3 sequence is CASSVAGASYEQYF. CDR3 nucleotides: TGTGCCAGCAGCGTAGCGGGGGCCTCCTACGAGCAGTACTTC.

The chain has TRBV27 and TRBJ2-7; D is uncertain. CDR1 is MNHEY, CDR2 SMNVEV, per germline (reference sequence). Trimming shortened V by 3 bases and J by 5 bases, and 5 bases separated the two germline ends. This CDR3 comprises 11 residues. The CDR3 sequence is CASSFRDEQYF. DNA of the CDR3: TGTGCCAGCAGTTTCCGGGACGAGCAGTACTTC.

This clone was seen once. The chain combines TRBV28 with TRBJ2-3; weak D call: TRBD2 (6 bases). V dropped 10 bases and J dropped 5 bases, with 16 bases sitting between them. Per the germline V gene, CDR1 is MDHEN and CDR2 is SYDVKM. The CDR3 covers 13 residues. The chain's CDR3 is CATGLRRGDTQYF. The CDR3 region has the DNA TGTGCCACGGGACTCCGGCGGGGAGATACGCAGTATTTT. Together with reference TRBV28 and TRBJ2-3, the CDR3 gives the full variable domain: DVKVTQSSRYLVKRTGEKVFLECVQDMDHENMFWYRQDPGLGLRLIYFSYDVKMKEKGDIPEGYSVSREKKERFSLILESASTNQTSMYLCATGLRRGDTQYFGPGTRLTVL.

This chain joins TRBV9 and TRBJ1-3; D not certain. Germline assignment: CDR1 SGDLS and CDR2 YYNGEE. The CDR3 runs to 15 residues. V was cut by 0 bases and J by 0 bases, with 7 bases left in between. The CDR3 loop is CASSVEGISGNTIYF. CDR3 DNA sequence: TGTGCCAGCAGCGTAGAAGGAATCTCTGGAAACACCATATATTTT. Based on the CDR3 plus reference TRBV9 and TRBJ1-3, the full variable domain is DSGVTQTPKHLITATGQRVTLRCSPRSGDLSVYWYQQSLDQGLQFLIQYYNGEERAKGNILERFSAQQFPDLHSELNLSSLELGDSALYFCASSVEGISGNTIYFGEGSWLTVV.

For the CDR3, the DNA is TGTGCCAGCAGACGAGCGGGGGGTGATTTAGATACGCAGTATTTT. Translated: CASRRAGGDLDTQYF. The chain links TRBV2 to TRBJ2-3; 9 nucleotides agree with TRBD2. The V segment lost 6 bases and the J segment 5 bases; nucleotides outside the gene matches: 9. The CDR3 is 15 residues long. Germline lookup yields CDR1 SNHLY and CDR2 FYNNEI.

This clone has only one observation. In DNA, the CDR3 is TGTGCCAGTAGCGACACGGGGGATTCACCCCTCCACTTT. Translated: CASSDTGDSPLHF. The rearrangement uses TRBV19 and TRBJ1-6; D perhaps matches TRBD1 (5 bases). This CDR3 comprises 13 residues. Germline V gene lookup returns CDR1 LNHDA and CDR2 SQIVND (reference sequence). Trimming removed 6 bases at V and 8 bases at J, with 11 bases between. Full variable domain (rest looked up from reference TRBV19 and TRBJ1-6): DGGITQSPKYLFRKEGQNVTLSCEQNLNHDAMYWYRQDPGQGLRLIYYSQIVNDFQKGDIAEGYSVSREKKESFPLTVTSAQKNPTAFYLCASSDTGDSPLHFGNGTRLTVT.

This chain joins TRBV15 and TRBJ2-3, with a tentative D call TRBD2 (5 bases). Between the trimmed V and J ends, which lost 6 bases and 0 bases, there was a span of 22 bases. The CDR3 runs to 18 residues. Per the germline V gene, CDR1 is LNHNV and CDR2 is YYDKDF (reference sequence). DNA of the CDR3: TGTGCCACCAGGCGTTCAGGAGGAGCATCGGGTAGCACAGATACGCAGTATTTT. It codes for CATRRSGGASGSTDTQYF.